These 13 T cell receptor beta chains were all obtained from the same sample, sequenced in a study of blood T cell repertoires in COVID-19. Clones were sequenced by immunoSEQ multiplex PCR, and TCRdb holds only the in-frame ones, with some missing. The data show 120,000 or so clones, with more than 75% seen just once and about 3.9% held by the top ten. Sequenced: peripheral blood. All receptors come from a man aged 55 to 70 with acute or convalescent COVID-19.

The chain joins TRBV2 to TRBJ2-7; TRBD2 agrees at 7 bases. The germline gives CDR1 SNHLY, CDR2 FYNNEI. Trimming took 4 bases from V and 6 from J; bases not matched to a gene: 9. The CDR3 spans 14 residues. The CDR3 loop is CASSGRLAEPEQYF. The CDR3 region has the DNA TGTGCCAGCAGTGGGAGACTAGCCGAGCCCGAGCAGTACTTC.

This clone was observed a few times. The rearrangement joins TRBV13 to TRBJ2-7, with 7 nucleotides matching TRBD2. The CDR3 totals 12 residues. In germline, CDR1 is PRHDT, CDR2 FYEKMQ (reference sequence). Trimming cost V 4 bases and J 6 bases; bases outside gene matches: 3. The CDR3 loop reads CASSSAGSEQYF. CDR3 in DNA: TGTGCCAGCAGCTCAGCGGGAAGCGAGCAGTACTTC.

The chain is built from TRBV19 and TRBJ2-1; 15 bases agree with TRBD2. The V gene end was trimmed by 3 bases and the J gene end by 6 bases; junction bases not matched to a gene: 6. The CDR3 contains 17 residues. The germline gives CDR1 LNHDA, CDR2 SQIVND (reference sequence). Written as DNA, the CDR3 is TGTGCCAGTAGTATCCCCGGGACTAGCGGGAGGACCAATGAGCAGTTCTTC. It is translated as CASSIPGTSGRTNEQFF.

The rearrangement uses TRBV3-1 (or the pseudogene TRBV3-2) and TRBJ2-2; the match to TRBD1 covers 9 bases. V gave up 1 base and J gave up 4 bases; unmatched junction bases: 4. The CDR3 is 16 amino acids. Per germline, CDR1 LGHDT and CDR2 YNNKEL (reference sequence). CDR3 nucleotides: TGTGCCAGCAGCCAAGGGGGGACAGGGACCACCGGGGAGCTGTTTTTT. Translation gives CASSQGGTGTTGELFF.

The V call is TRBV29-1, the J call TRBJ1-5; D may be TRBD1 (6 bases). This CDR3 has 12 residues. In germline, CDR1 is SQVTM, CDR2 ANQGSEA. The germline V and J ends were trimmed by 7 bases and 5 bases, with 12 bases remaining between them. The CDR3 nucleotides read TGCAGCGCCGGGGACACCCATCAGCCCCAGCATTTT. Translating it yields CSAGDTHQPQHF.

The chain joins TRBV28 to TRBJ2-1; the D gene is possibly TRBD1 (6 bases). V gave up 3 bases and J gave up 7 bases, with 13 bases separating them. The CDR3 is made up of 14 amino acids. Germline lookup yields CDR1 MDHEN and CDR2 SYDVKM. CDR3 sequence: CASSLWGQRNEQFF. The DNA of the CDR3 is TGTGCCAGCAGTTTGTGGGGGCAGAGGAATGAGCAGTTCTTC. Supplemented by reference TRBV28 and TRBJ2-1, the full variable domain reads DVKVTQSSRYLVKRTGEKVFLECVQDMDHENMFWYRQDPGLGLRLIYFSYDVKMKEKGDIPEGYSVSREKKERFSLILESASTNQTSMYLCASSLWGQRNEQFFGPGTRLTVL.

As to this clone: The same CDR3 can be traced to other DNA sequences in this sample. V is TRBV29-1 and J is TRBJ2-4; maybe TRBD1 (5 bases). Germline CDR1 SQVTM, CDR2 ANQGSEA. This CDR3 comprises 14 residues. V shed 5 bases and J shed 0 bases, with 11 bases lying between them. In DNA form, the CDR3 reads TGCAGCGTTCGACAGACACTAGCCAAAAACATTCAGTACTTC. This sequence encodes CSVRQTLAKNIQYF.

The CDR3 reads CASSSRQGARTGELFF. CDR3 sequence (DNA): TGCGCCAGCAGCTCGAGACAGGGTGCCAGGACCGGGGAGCTGTTTTTT. J is TRBJ2-2 and V is TRBV5-1; 7 bases align to TRBD1. Germline V gene sequence: CDR1 SGHRS, CDR2 YFSETQ. Unmatched junction bases numbered 10, after V lost 3 bases and J lost 5 bases. The CDR3 has 16 amino acids.

This clone was counted only a few times. The chain combines TRBV19 with TRBJ2-3; D possibly corresponds to TRBD2 (5 bases). CDR1 and CDR2 (germline): LNHDA, SQIVND (reference sequence). Between the trimmed V and J ends, which lost 7 bases and 2 bases, there was a span of 10 bases. The CDR3 runs 13 residues. This chain's CDR3 is CASTPRDTDTQYF. The CDR3 nucleotides read TGTGCCAGTACCCCCCGGGACACAGATACGCAGTATTTT.

The CDR3 DNA is TGTGCCAGTAGTACCAGGGGGCTGCCTCCGGAGACCCAGTACTTC. Translation: CASSTRGLPPETQYF. The rearrangement joins TRBV19 to TRBJ2-5; 8 positions match TRBD1. The CDR3 has 15 residues. With V trimmed by 4 bases and J by 5 bases, 9 bases remained unmatched. Germline values: CDR1 LNHDA, CDR2 SQIVND (reference sequence).

This clone was seen once. CDR3 nucleotide sequence: TGTGCCAGCAGCGTAGGACAGACCTACGAGCAGTACTTC. This encodes CASSVGQTYEQYF. The chain carries TRBV9 and TRBJ2-7; D is perhaps TRBD1 (5 bases). Between the trimmed V and J ends, which lost 0 bases and 2 bases, there was a span of 6 bases. CDR1 is SGDLS, CDR2 YYNGEE, per germline. CDR3 length equals 13 residues.

This clone was seen a single time. This chain links TRBV7-9 with TRBJ2-1; D may be TRBD1 (5 bases). The V end lost 0 bases, the J end lost 6 bases, and 6 bases lay between the germline ends. In germline, CDR1 is SEHNR, CDR2 FQNEAQ (reference sequence). This CDR3 spans 13 amino acids. CDR3 region: CASSLAGLNEQFF. The DNA for the CDR3 is TGTGCCAGCAGCTTAGCGGGGCTCAATGAGCAGTTCTTC.

The gene calls are TRBV7-8 and TRBJ2-6, with 10 bases identical to TRBD1. The V gene's germline CDR1 is SGHVS and CDR2 FQNEAQ. CDR3 length: 17 amino acids. After removal of 5 bases from V and 0 bases from J, the junction contained 4 bases not matched to a gene. DNA for the CDR3: TGTGCCAGCAGCCGCCGGACAGGGGGCTCTGGGGCCAACGTCCTGACTTTC. It translates to CASSRRTGGSGANVLTF.